These T cell receptor beta chains were read from a single sample in a study of T cell repertoires in cytomegalovirus infection. MiXCR, run by TCRdb on the reads, gives a single entry per CDR3 protein. The repertoire holds approximately 110,000 distinct CDR3 sequences, with roughly a third as singletons. No antigen has been assigned to these receptors. Sequenced here: CD8+ T cells from cultured PBMCs, sampled from culture after CMV antigen stimulation. The receptors were sampled from a human donor in good health (CMV status not recorded). Some clones in this sample may be carry-over from other donors' samples. The CDR3 runs from the conserved cysteine through the conserved F or W. A D gene is named only where the DNA matches it firmly. A row's size may be missing; if present it is once, few, many or a size class.

j_call v_call clone_size d_call cdr3_nt cdr3_aa
TRBJ1-4 TRBV3-1 . . TGTGCCAGCAGCCAGGGTCAGGGAAATGAAAAACTGTTTTTT CASSQGQGNEKLFF
TRBJ1-4 TRBV7-8 many . TGTGCCAGCAGCCGGGACATCGGCGCTAATGAAAAACTGTTTTTT CASSRDIGANEKLFF
TRBJ2-3 TRBV6-6 . . TGTGCCAGCGCACAGGGAGATATGCAGTATTTT CASAQGDMQYF
TRBJ2-7 TRBV7-8 many . TGTGCCAGCAGCTTAGCCGGGACGCTCGCCCACGAGCAGTACTTC CASSLAGTLAHEQYF
TRBJ2-1 TRBV7-8 . . TGTGCCAGCAGCGTATCGGGTTTGGTTTCGGATTACAATGAGCAGTTCTTC CASSVSGLVSDYNEQFF
TRBJ1-4 TRBV12-3/TRBV12-4 . . TGTGCCAGCAGCCCAGAGTTGGACCTGAGGAATGAAAAACTGTTTTTT CASSPELDLRNEKLFF
TRBJ2-7 TRBV7-2 many . TGTGCCAGCAGCTTGGGTATGACGGGCGAGCAGTACTTC CASSLGMTGEQYF
TRBJ2-7 TRBV7-4 few . TGTGCCAGCACCCCGGCACAGGGTCTGACCTTGATAGACTACGAGCAGTACTTC CASTPAQGLTLIDYEQYF
TRBJ2-7 TRBV4-2 few TRBD2 TGTGCCAGCAGCCAAGGGACTAGCGGCTTTTACGAGCAGTACTTC CASSQGTSGFYEQYF
TRBJ2-5 TRBV20-1 . TRBD1 TGCAGTGCTAGAGAAGGAAGGACAGGGTCTAAGACCCAGTACTTC CSAREGRTGSKTQYF
TRBJ1-3 TRBV7-2 few . TGTGCCAGCAGCCCCTGGGGGCAGGCCGGAAACACCATATATTTT CASSPWGQAGNTIYF
TRBJ1-5 TRBV18 . . TGTGCCAGCTCACCCCAAGGGGGGAGTAATAGCAATCAGCCCCAGCATTTT CASSPQGGSNSNQPQHF
TRBJ2-7 TRBV28 . . TGTGCCTGCCTCAGGACCGGAGACTCCTACGAGCAGTACTTC CACLRTGDSYEQYF
TRBJ1-5 TRBV28 . . TGTGCCAGCAGACGACGGAGTGGGGATCAGCCCCAGCATTTT CASRRRSGDQPQHF
TRBJ2-2 TRBV7-7 . . TGTGCTAGCAGCCGTACATGGTCCACCGGGGAGCTGTTTTTT CASSRTWSTGELFF
TRBJ2-7 TRBV6-2/TRBV6-3 . . TGTGCCAGCAGTTACGACGGGGCGGCCTACGAGCAGTACTTC CASSYDGAAYEQYF
TRBJ2-1 TRBV11-2 . . TGTGCCAGCAGGCCGAGAAGGGGGGGCACGTACAATGAGCAGTTCTTC CASRPRRGGTYNEQFF
TRBJ2-7 TRBV6-1 few . TGTGCCAGCAGTGGCCGACACTGGGAAGGGTCGCGGTTCTACGAGCAGTACTTC CASSGRHWEGSRFYEQYF
TRBJ2-2 TRBV7-6 many TRBD1 TGTGCCAGCAGCTTTCTCGGGACAGGGTATTTGGCCGGGGAGCTGTTTTTT CASSFLGTGYLAGELFF
TRBJ1-5 TRBV4-1 few TRBD1 TGCGCCAGCAGCCCCGACAGGGCGAGCAATCAGCCCCAGCATTTT CASSPDRASNQPQHF
TRBJ2-6 TRBV6-2/TRBV6-3 few TRBD1 TGTGCCAGCAGTTCCACCTCCGGGACAGGGGGTTTCTCTGGGGCCAACGTCCTGACTTTC CASSSTSGTGGFSGANVLTF
TRBJ2-7 TRBV11-2 . TRBD2 TGTGCCAGCAGCTTATCAGCCCCCTTACGGGGGGGGCCGTCCTACGAGCAGTACTTC CASSLSAPLRGGPSYEQYF
TRBJ1-2 TRBV27 few . TGTGCCAGCAGTTTTACCGGGTCCTATGGCTACACCTTC CASSFTGSYGYTF
TRBJ1-1 TRBV27 . . TGTGCCAGCAGTTTAGGCAGGGCTAGCACTGAAGCTTTCTTT CASSLGRASTEAFF
TRBJ2-7 TRBV7-3 . TRBD1 TGTGCCAGCGCTTGGGACAGGGGCTACGAGCAGTACTTC CASAWDRGYEQYF
TRBJ2-7 TRBV12-5 few . TGTGCTAGTGGATCACAGGGCGATTTGGACGAGCAGTACTTC CASGSQGDLDEQYF
TRBJ2-2 TRBV4-3 few TRBD2 TGCGCCAGCAGCCAAGATCCGGGACTAGCGGGGGGAGACACCGGGGAGCTGTTTTTT CASSQDPGLAGGDTGELFF
TRBJ2-2 TRBV19 . TRBD1 TGTGCCAGTAACCGGGGACAGGACCACACCGGGGAGCTGTTTTTT CASNRGQDHTGELFF
TRBJ2-7 TRBV6-2/TRBV6-3 few TRBD1 TGTGCCAGCAGTTACGGGTTATCCGGGACAGCCTACGAGCAGTACTTC CASSYGLSGTAYEQYF
TRBJ1-4 TRBV7-2 . . TGTGCCAGCAGTCTCGCGGGGGGCATGGAGGAAAAACTGTTTTTT CASSLAGGMEEKLFF
TRBJ2-2 TRBV15 . . TGTGCCACCCAGGCGGGGCCGATGGACTCGAACACCGGGGAGCTGTTTTTT CATQAGPMDSNTGELFF
TRBJ1-2 TRBV11-1 few TRBD1 TGTGCCAGCAGCTTACCAGGGGACAGGGTTCAGGGTGTACCTCGGTATCGCTACACCTTC CASSLPGDRVQGVPRYRYTF
TRBJ2-1 TRBV6-2/TRBV6-3 . . TGTGCCAGCAGTTACACAGGGTCCTACAATGAGCAGTTCTTC CASSYTGSYNEQFF
TRBJ1-1 TRBV7-6 few TRBD1 TGTGCCAGCAGCTTCCGGACAGGAGAGAACACTGAAGCTTTCTTT CASSFRTGENTEAFF
TRBJ2-7 TRBV3-1 few . TGTGCCAGCAGCCTGCGGGCGGGGAACGAGCAGTACTTC CASSLRAGNEQYF
TRBJ2-3 TRBV11-2 . . TGTGCCAGCAGCTTAGTGTTCAGCATGACAGATACGCAGTATTTT CASSLVFSMTDTQYF
TRBJ2-7 TRBV7-9 . TRBD1 TGTGCCAGCAGCTTCGAGACAGGGGGCCACGAGCAGTACTTC CASSFETGGHEQYF
TRBJ2-6 TRBV7-9 . . TGTGCCAGCAAATCAGCTAGGGCCCGCTCCTCCTCTGGGGCCAACGTCCTGACTTTC CASKSARARSSSGANVLTF
TRBJ2-2 TRBV19 few TRBD1 TGTGCCAGTTTAACAGGGGGGCACACCGGGGAGCTGTTTTTT CASLTGGHTGELFF
TRBJ2-7 TRBV9 . . TGTGCCAGCAGCGTAGGAGGACCTACCTACGAGCAGTACTTC CASSVGGPTYEQYF
TRBJ2-7 TRBV7-6 few . TGTGCCAGCAGCTCGACCGGGACATTGTTCTACGAGCAGTACTTC CASSSTGTLFYEQYF